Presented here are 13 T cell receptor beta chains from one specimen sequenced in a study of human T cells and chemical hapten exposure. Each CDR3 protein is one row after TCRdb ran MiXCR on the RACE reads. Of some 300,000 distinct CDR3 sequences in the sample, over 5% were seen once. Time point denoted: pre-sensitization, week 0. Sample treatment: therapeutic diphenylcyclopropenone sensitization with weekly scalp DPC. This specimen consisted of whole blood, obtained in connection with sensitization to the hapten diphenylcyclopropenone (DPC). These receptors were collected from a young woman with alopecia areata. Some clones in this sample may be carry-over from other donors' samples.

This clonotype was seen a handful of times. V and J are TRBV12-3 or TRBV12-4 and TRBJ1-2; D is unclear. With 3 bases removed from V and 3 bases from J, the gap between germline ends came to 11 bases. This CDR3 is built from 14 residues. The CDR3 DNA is TGTGCCAGCAGTTTGTTGGGGATAGACTATGGCTACACCTTC. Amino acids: CASSLLGIDYGYTF.

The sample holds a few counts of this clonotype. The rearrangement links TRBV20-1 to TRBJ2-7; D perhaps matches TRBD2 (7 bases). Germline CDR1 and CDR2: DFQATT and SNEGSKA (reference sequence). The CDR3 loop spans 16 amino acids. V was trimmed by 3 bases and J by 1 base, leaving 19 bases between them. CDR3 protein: CSASPLVGGRSYEQYF. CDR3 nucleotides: TGCAGTGCTAGCCCCCTCGTCGGGGGGCGGTCCTACGAGCAGTACTTC.

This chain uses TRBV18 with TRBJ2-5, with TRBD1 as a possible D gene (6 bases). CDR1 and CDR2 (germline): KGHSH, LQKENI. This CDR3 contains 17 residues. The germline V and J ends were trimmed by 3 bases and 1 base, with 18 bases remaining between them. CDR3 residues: CASSPRGGAPTQETQYF. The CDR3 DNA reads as TGTGCCAGCTCACCCCGTGGGGGCGCCCCGACCCAAGAGACCCAGTACTTC.

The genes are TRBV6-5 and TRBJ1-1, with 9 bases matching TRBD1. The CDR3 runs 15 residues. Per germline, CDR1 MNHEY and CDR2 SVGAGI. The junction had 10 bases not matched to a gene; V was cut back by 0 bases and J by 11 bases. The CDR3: CASSYSRTGASGAFF. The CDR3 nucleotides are TGTGCCAGCAGTTACTCAAGGACAGGGGCGTCTGGGGCTTTCTTT.

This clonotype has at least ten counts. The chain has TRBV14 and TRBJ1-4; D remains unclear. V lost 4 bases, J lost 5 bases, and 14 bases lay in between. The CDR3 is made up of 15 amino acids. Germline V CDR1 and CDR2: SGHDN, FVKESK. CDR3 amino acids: CASSPPGGLNEKLFF. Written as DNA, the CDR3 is TGTGCCAGCAGCCCCCCGGGCGGGCTCAATGAAAAACTGTTTTTT. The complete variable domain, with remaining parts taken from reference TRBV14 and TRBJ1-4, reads EAGVTQFPSHSVIEKGQTVTLRCDPISGHDNLYWYRRVMGKEIKFLLHFVKESKQDESGMPNNRFLAERTGGTYSTLKVQPAELEDSGVYFCASSPPGGLNEKLFFGSGTQLSVL.

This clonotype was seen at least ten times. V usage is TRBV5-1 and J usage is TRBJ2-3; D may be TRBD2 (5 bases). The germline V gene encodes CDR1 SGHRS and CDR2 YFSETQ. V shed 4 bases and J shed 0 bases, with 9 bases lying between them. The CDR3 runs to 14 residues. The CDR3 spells CASSRESSTDTQYF. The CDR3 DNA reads TGCGCCAGCAGCCGGGAAAGTAGCACAGATACGCAGTATTTT.

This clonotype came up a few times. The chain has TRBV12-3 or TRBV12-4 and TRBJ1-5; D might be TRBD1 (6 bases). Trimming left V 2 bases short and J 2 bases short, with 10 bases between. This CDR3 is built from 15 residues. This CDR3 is CASSLIGGGNQPQHF. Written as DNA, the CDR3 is TGTGCCAGCAGTTTAATTGGGGGCGGCAATCAGCCCCAGCATTTT.

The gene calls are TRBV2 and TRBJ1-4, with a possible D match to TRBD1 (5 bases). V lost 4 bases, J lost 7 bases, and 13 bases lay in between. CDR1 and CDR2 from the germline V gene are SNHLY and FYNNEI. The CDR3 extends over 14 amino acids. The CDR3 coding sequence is TGTGCCAGCAGTGTCCGGCAGGGTAGTGAAAAACTGTTTTTT. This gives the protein CASSVRQGSEKLFF.

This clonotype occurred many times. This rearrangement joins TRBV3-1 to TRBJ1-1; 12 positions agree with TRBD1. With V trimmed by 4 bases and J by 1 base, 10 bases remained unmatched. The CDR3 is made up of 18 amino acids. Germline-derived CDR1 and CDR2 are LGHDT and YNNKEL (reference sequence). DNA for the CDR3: TGTGCCAGCAGCCCCGGGACAGGGGGCTGGAGTTGGAACACTGAAGCTTTCTTT. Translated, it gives CASSPGTGGWSWNTEAFF. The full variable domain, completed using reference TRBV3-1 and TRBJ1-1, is DTAVSQTPKYLVTQMGNDKSIKCEQNLGHDTMYWYKQDSKKFLKIMFSYNNKELIINETVPNRFSPKSPDKAHLNLHINSLELGDSAVYFCASSPGTGGWSWNTEAFFGQGTRLTVV.

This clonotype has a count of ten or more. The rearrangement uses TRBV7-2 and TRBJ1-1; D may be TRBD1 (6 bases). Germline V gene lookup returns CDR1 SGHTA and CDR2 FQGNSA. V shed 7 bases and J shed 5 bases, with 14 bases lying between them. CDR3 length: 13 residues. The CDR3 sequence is CASIVQQGTEAFF. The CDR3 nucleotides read TGTGCCAGCATCGTCCAACAGGGTACTGAAGCTTTCTTT.

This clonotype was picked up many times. Written as DNA, the CDR3 is TGTGCCAGCAGCGTGATTGCCGGAAAGAACACCGGGGAGCTGTTTTTT. Translating gives CASSVIAGKNTGELFF. This chain uses TRBV9 with TRBJ2-2, with D unresolved. V dropped 2 bases and J dropped 1 base, with 12 bases sitting between them. The CDR3 consists of 16 residues. CDR1 SGDLS and CDR2 YYNGEE come from the germline V gene.

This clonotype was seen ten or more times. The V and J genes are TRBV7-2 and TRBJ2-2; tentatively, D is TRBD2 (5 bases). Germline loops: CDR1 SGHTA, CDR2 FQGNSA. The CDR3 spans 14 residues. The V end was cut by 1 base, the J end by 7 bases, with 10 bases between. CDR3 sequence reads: CASSLEPSLGELFF. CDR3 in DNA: TGTGCCAGCAGCTTAGAGCCTAGCCTCGGGGAGCTGTTTTTT.

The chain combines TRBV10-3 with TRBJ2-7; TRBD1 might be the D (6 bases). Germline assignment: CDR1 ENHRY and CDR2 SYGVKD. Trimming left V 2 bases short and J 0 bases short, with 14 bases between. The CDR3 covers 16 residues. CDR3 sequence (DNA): TGTGCCATCAGTGAGCCCAGGGGTCGGACCTCCTACGAGCAGTACTTC. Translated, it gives CAISEPRGRTSYEQYF.